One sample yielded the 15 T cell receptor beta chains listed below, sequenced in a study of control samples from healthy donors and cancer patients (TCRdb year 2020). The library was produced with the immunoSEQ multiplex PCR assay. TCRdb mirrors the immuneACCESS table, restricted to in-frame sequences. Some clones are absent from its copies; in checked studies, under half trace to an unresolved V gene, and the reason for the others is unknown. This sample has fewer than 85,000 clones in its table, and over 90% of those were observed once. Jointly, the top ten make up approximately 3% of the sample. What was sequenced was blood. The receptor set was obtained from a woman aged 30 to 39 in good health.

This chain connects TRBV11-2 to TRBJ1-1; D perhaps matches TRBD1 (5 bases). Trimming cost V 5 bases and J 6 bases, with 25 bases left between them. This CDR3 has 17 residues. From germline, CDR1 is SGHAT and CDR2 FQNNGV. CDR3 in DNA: TGTGCCAGCAGCCAATCCCATGGGGCGGGAACCGGGGCTGAAGCTTTCTTT. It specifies CASSQSHGAGTGAEAFF.

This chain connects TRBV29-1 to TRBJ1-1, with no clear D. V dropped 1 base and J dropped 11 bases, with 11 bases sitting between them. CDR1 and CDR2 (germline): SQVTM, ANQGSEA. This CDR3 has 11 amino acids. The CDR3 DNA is TGCAGCGTTGAAGTTGAACTTGGGGCTTTCTTT. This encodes CSVEVELGAFF.

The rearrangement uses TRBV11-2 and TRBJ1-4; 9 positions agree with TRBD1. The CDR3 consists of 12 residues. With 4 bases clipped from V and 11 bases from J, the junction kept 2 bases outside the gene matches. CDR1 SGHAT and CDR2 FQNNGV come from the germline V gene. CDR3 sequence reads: CASSSGQGKLFF. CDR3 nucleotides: TGTGCCAGCAGCTCAGGACAGGGGAAACTGTTTTTT.

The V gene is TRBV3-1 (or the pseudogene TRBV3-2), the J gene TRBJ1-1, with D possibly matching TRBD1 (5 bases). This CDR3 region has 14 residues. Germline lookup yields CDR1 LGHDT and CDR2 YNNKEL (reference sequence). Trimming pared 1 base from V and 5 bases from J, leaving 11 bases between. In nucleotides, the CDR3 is TGTGCCAGCAGCCAAGGGGGGACCGTGACTGAAGCTTTCTTT. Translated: CASSQGGTVTEAFF.

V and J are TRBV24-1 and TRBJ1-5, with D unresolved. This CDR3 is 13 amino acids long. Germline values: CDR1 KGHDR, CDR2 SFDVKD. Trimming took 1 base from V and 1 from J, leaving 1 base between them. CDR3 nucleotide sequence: TGTGCCACCAGTGATTTCAGCAATCAGCCCCAGCATTTT. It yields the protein CATSDFSNQPQHF.

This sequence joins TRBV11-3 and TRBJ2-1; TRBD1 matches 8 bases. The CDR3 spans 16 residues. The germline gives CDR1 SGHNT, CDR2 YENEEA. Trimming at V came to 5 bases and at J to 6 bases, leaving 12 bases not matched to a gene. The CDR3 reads CASSPLTGTGINEQFF. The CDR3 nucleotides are TGTGCCAGCAGCCCCCTTACGGGGACAGGCATCAATGAGCAGTTCTTC.

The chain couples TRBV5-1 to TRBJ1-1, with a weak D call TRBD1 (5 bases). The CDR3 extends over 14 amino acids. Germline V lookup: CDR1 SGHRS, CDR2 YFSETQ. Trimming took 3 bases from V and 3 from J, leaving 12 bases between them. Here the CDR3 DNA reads TGCGCCAGCAGCTCCGGGGCGGGCGACACTGAAGCTTTCTTT. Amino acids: CASSSGAGDTEAFF.

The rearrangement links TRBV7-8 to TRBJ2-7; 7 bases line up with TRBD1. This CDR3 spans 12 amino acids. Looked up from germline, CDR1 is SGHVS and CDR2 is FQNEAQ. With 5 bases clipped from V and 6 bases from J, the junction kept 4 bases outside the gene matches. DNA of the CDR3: TGTGCCAGCAGCACGGACAGGCGCGAGCAGTACGTC. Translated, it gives CASSTDRREQYV.

CDR3: CASSELTGQDGAEAFF. CDR3 coding DNA: TGTGCCAGCAGTGAGTTGACAGGCCAAGACGGGGCTGAAGCTTTCTTT. The V gene is TRBV28, the J gene TRBJ1-1, with D maybe TRBD1 (6 bases). The V gene's germline CDR1 is MDHEN and CDR2 SYDVKM. The CDR3 is made up of 16 amino acids. V shed 5 bases and J shed 6 bases, with 22 bases lying between them.

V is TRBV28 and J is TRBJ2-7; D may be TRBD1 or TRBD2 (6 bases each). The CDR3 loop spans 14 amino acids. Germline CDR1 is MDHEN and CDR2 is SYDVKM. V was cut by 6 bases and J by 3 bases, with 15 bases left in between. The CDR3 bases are TGTGCCAGCAGGGACTACAGGGTGATCTACGAGCAGTACTTC. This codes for CASRDYRVIYEQYF.

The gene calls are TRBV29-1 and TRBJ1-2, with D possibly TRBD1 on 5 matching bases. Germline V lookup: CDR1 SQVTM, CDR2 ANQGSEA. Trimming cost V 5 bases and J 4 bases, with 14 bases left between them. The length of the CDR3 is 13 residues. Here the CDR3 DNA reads TGCAGCGTTCCGGACACCATCGGCTATGGCTACACCTTC. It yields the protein CSVPDTIGYGYTF.

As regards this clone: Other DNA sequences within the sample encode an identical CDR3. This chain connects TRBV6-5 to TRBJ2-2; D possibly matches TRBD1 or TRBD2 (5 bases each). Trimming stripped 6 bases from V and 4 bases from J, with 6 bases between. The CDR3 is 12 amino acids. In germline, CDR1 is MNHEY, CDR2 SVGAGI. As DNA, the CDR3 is TGTGCCAGCAGGAGGGGCACCGGGGAGCTGTTTTTT. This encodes CASRRGTGELFF.

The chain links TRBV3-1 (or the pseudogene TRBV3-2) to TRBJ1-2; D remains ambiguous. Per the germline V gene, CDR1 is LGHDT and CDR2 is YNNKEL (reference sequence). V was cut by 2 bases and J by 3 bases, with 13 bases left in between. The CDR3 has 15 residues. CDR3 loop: CASSQPAPNYYGYTF. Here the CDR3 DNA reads TGTGCCAGCAGCCAACCGGCTCCTAATTACTATGGCTACACCTTC.

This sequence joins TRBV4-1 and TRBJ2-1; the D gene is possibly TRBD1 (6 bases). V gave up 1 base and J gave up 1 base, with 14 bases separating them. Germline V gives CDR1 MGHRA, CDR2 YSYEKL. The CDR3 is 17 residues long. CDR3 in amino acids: CASSQGPTGISYNEQFF. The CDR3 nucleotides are TGCGCCAGCAGCCAAGGTCCGACAGGCATTTCCTACAATGAGCAGTTCTTC.

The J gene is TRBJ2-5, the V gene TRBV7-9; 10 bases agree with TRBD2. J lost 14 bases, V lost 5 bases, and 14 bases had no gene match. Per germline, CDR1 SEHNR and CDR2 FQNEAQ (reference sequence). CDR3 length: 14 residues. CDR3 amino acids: CASSDSGGARATYF. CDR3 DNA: TGTGCCAGCAGCGACAGCGGGGGGGCCCGCGCGACATACTTC.